The 25 T cell receptor beta chains below come from one sample, sequenced in a study of blood T cells in healthy people across ages. Through a sample-barcoded 5' primer and a J-beta primer mix, a second PCR was run for roughly 6 to 12 cycles. From the 5' RACE reads, TCRdb called clonotypes with MiXCR, one entry per CDR3 protein. The sample includes approximately 780,000 distinct CDR3 sequences, roughly 26% seen only once; the top ten take around 3%. These sequences were also reported in another study, on T cells of mothers and their children.

The sample comprised blood. The receptors stem from a boy aged 10-17 years in good health.

This clonotype was observed a handful of times. CDR3 amino acids: CASSWRGGNTGELFF. CDR3 coding DNA: TGCGCCAGCAGTTGGCGGGGCGGGAACACCGGGGAGCTGTTTTTT. The chain is built from TRBV5-1 and TRBJ2-2; D might be TRBD2 (6 bases). Germline CDR1 reads SGHRS; CDR2 reads YFSETQ. The CDR3 extends over 15 amino acids. Between the trimmed V and J ends, which lost 5 bases and 1 base, there was a span of 12 bases.

This clonotype has a handful of counts. This sequence joins TRBV28 and TRBJ2-5; D unclear. The end of the DNA is better explained by TRBJ2-1, so the J call may be wrong. CDR1 is MDHEN and CDR2 is SYDVKM in the germline V gene. There are 11 residues in the CDR3. In DNA form, the CDR3 reads TGTGCCAGCACTCAGAACAATGAGCAGTTCTTC. It encodes CASTQNNEQFF.

The CDR3 coding sequence is TGTGCCAGCAGTGAACAGTTAAAGACTGAAGCTTTCTTT. As protein: CASSEQLKTEAFF. The chain employs TRBV6-1 and TRBJ1-1; D remains unclear. The V and J ends lost 2 bases and 5 bases respectively, with 9 bases between them. Germline V gives CDR1 MNHNS, CDR2 SASEGT. This CDR3 comprises 13 residues.

This chain joins TRBV29-1 and TRBJ2-5; possible D gene TRBD2, 6 bases. Germline CDR1 reads SQVTM; CDR2 reads ANQGSEA. Trimming pared 4 bases from V and 0 bases from J, leaving 12 bases between. CDR3 length: 14 amino acids. The CDR3 nucleotides are TGCAGCGTTGCGGTCCGGGACTACCAAGAGACCCAGTACTTC. This gives the protein CSVAVRDYQETQYF.

This clonotype has only a few counts. Here the CDR3 DNA reads TGCGCCAGCAGCTTCCTGTCCCTAAGGGACGAGCAGTACTTC. This encodes CASSFLSLRDEQYF. The rearrangement joins TRBV5-1 to TRBJ2-7; D not certain. V gave up 2 bases and J gave up 5 bases, with 14 bases separating them. Germline CDR1 is SGHRS and CDR2 is YFSETQ. CDR3 length: 14 amino acids.

This chain links TRBV29-1 with TRBJ1-4; D ambiguous. CDR1 SQVTM and CDR2 ANQGSEA come from the germline V gene. Trimming left V 7 bases short and J 0 bases short, with 9 bases between. The CDR3 loop spans 13 amino acids. DNA for the CDR3: TGCAGCGCCCGTTTCGCAACTAATGAAAAACTGTTTTTT. Residues: CSARFATNEKLFF.

The chain carries TRBV7-3 and TRBJ2-3; TRBD2 matches at 13 bases. The germline gives CDR1 SGHTA, CDR2 FQGTGA. This CDR3 contains 16 residues. V shed 3 bases, J shed 8 bases, and the junction held 8 bases outside the gene matches. Here the CDR3 DNA reads TGTGCCAGCAGCTTTGGACTAGCGGGGGCGCCGGCTACGCAGTATTTT. It is translated as CASSFGLAGAPATQYF.

The V call is TRBV7-9, the J call TRBJ2-3; D not resolved. The CDR3 runs to 12 residues. Germline V gene data show CDR1 as SEHNR and CDR2 as FQNEAQ (reference sequence). Trimming cost V 5 bases and J 5 bases, with 8 bases left between them. CDR3 DNA sequence: TGTGCCAGCAGCCACGTTGGAGATACGCAGTATTTT. This translates into CASSHVGDTQYF.

This clonotype was seen at least ten times. This chain joins TRBV5-6 and TRBJ2-7; tentatively, D is TRBD1 or TRBD2 (5 bases each). This CDR3 contains 13 residues. The germline V and J ends were trimmed by 2 bases and 2 bases, with 8 bases remaining between them. Germline CDR1 is SGHDT and CDR2 is YYEEEE. CDR3 in amino acids: CASSFRDPYEQYF. CDR3 in DNA: TGTGCCAGCAGCTTTCGGGACCCCTACGAGCAGTACTTC.

The CDR3 protein is CASYLETQYF. DNA of the CDR3: TGTGCCAGCTATCTGGAGACCCAGTACTTC. J is TRBJ2-5 and V is TRBV2; no definite D call. The CDR3 is 10 residues long. V lost 8 bases to trimming and J lost 5 bases, with 6 bases between them. In germline, CDR1 is SNHLY, CDR2 FYNNEI.

This clonotype was seen a few times. The rearrangement joins TRBV7-3 to TRBJ2-5, with D possibly matching TRBD2 (5 bases). The DNA end favors TRBJ2-1, so the J call may be wrong. The CDR3 consists of 12 residues. Germline assignment: CDR1 SGHTA and CDR2 FQGTGA. The CDR3 DNA reads as TGTGCCAGCAGCTCTAGGGAGAATGAGCAGTTCTTC. Its protein is CASSSRENEQFF.

The chain joins TRBV7-3 to TRBJ2-5, with a possible D match to TRBD2 (6 bases). The J call may be incorrect, as the DNA end agrees better with TRBJ2-1. Germline loops: CDR1 SGHTA, CDR2 FQGTGA. The CDR3 spans 13 residues. This chain's CDR3 is CASSTPGVTEQFF. For the CDR3, the DNA is TGTGCCAGCAGCACCCCGGGGGTGACTGAGCAGTTCTTC.

The gene calls are TRBV29-1 and TRBJ2-1; D is ambiguous. The CDR3 is 14 residues long. Looked up from germline, CDR1 is SQVTM and CDR2 is ANQGSEA. V gave up 2 bases and J gave up 8 bases, with 16 bases separating them. For the CDR3, the DNA is TGCAGCGTTGAAACGGTCGGAGCTCCGCATGAGCAGTTCTTC. Its protein product is CSVETVGAPHEQFF.

The chain is built from TRBV5-1 and TRBJ2-5; D is undetermined. Judging by the DNA end, TRBJ2-1 fits better; the J call may be wrong. CDR3 length: 13 amino acids. Germline V gene sequence: CDR1 SGHRS, CDR2 YFSETQ. This CDR3 reads CASSFNPLSEQFF. CDR3 nucleotide sequence: TGCGCCAGCAGCTTCAATCCCCTCAGTGAGCAGTTCTTC.

V is TRBV20-1 and J is TRBJ1-1; TRBD1 might be the D (6 bases). V lost 0 bases, J lost 5 bases, and 13 bases lay in between. This CDR3 contains 14 residues. Germline V gene data show CDR1 as DFQATT and CDR2 as SNEGSKA (reference sequence). In DNA, the CDR3 is TGCAGTGCTAGAGATACGAGGGGGAGGACTGAAGCTTTCTTT. Protein: CSARDTRGRTEAFF.

The table lists this clonotype with a few counts. The chain has TRBV29-1 and TRBJ2-5, with TRBD1 matching over 8 bases. The DNA end lines up better with TRBJ2-7; the J call may be wrong. CDR3 length equals 13 residues. Looked up from germline, CDR1 is SQVTM and CDR2 is ANQGSEA. Written as DNA, the CDR3 is TGCAGCGTTCGTGACAGGGGCCCCTACGAGCAGTACTTC. Its translation: CSVRDRGPYEQYF.

The genes are TRBV10-3 and TRBJ1-6; weak D call: TRBD1 (5 bases). Germline loops: CDR1 ENHRY, CDR2 SYGVKD. V was shortened by 3 bases and J by 0 bases, with 12 bases between the two germline ends. The CDR3 consists of 17 residues. The CDR3 spells CAISDWDLSSYNSPLHF. CDR3 coding DNA: TGTGCCATCAGTGATTGGGACCTCAGCTCCTATAATTCACCCCTCCACTTT.

The chain links TRBV2 to TRBJ2-5, with D unresolved. The ends were cut back, 4 bases at V and 10 bases at J, with 16 bases in the middle. Germline-derived CDR1 and CDR2 are SNHLY and FYNNEI. The CDR3 extends over 13 amino acids. The CDR3 is CASSGGDTSLQYF. The CDR3 region has the DNA TGTGCCAGCAGTGGTGGTGATACCTCGCTCCAGTACTTC.

This clonotype was found a few times. The chain employs TRBV20-1 and TRBJ1-2; weak D call: TRBD1 (5 bases). The ends were cut back, 2 bases at V and 2 bases at J, with 12 bases in the middle. The germline gives CDR1 DFQATT, CDR2 SNEGSKA (reference sequence). CDR3 size: 14 residues. CDR3 in amino acids: CSARYKGQNYGYTF. CDR3 in DNA: TGCAGTGCTAGATATAAGGGGCAAAACTATGGCTACACCTTC.

This clonotype was observed a handful of times. The J gene is TRBJ1-4, the V gene TRBV12-3 or TRBV12-4, with D unclear. The ends were cut back, 4 bases at V and 11 bases at J, with 11 bases in the middle. The CDR3 runs to 12 residues. In nucleotides, the CDR3 is TGTGCCAGCAGTTCCTCCCTGAGTAAACTGTTTTTT. Translating gives CASSSSLSKLFF.

The rearrangement links TRBV5-1 to TRBJ1-6, with TRBD1 as a possible D gene (5 bases). CDR1 SGHRS and CDR2 YFSETQ come from the germline V gene. V was clipped by 0 bases and J by 7 bases, with 14 bases between them. This CDR3 spans 16 amino acids. The CDR3 DNA sequence: TGCGCCAGCAGCTTGGCGCCCGGGACCCGAAATTCACCCCTCCACTTT. It translates to CASSLAPGTRNSPLHF.

This clonotype was seen more than once but under ten times. The CDR3 region has the DNA TGTGCCAGCAGTTTCAGGGGACAGCCTAATTACGGGGAGCTGTTTTTT. Its translation: CASSFRGQPNYGELFF. The J gene is TRBJ2-2, the V gene TRBV28; 7 positions match TRBD1. The CDR3 extends over 16 amino acids. V shed 3 bases and J 7 bases; nucleotides not matched to a gene: 11. Per germline, CDR1 MDHEN and CDR2 SYDVKM.

The chain employs TRBV6-2 or TRBV6-3 and TRBJ1-2; TRBD1 agrees at 7 bases. This CDR3 spans 15 amino acids. After removal of 6 bases from V and 4 bases from J, the junction contained 11 bases not matched to a gene. CDR1 is MNHEY, CDR2 SVGEGT, per germline. The CDR3: CASRHGPGGGYGYTF. Written as DNA, the CDR3 is TGTGCCAGCAGACACGGTCCAGGGGGAGGCTATGGCTACACCTTC.

This clonotype was seen only a few times. The chain joins TRBV13 to TRBJ1-2; D is ambiguous. Germline V lookup: CDR1 PRHDT, CDR2 FYEKMQ (reference sequence). The CDR3 is 13 amino acids. The germline V and J ends were trimmed by 5 bases and 0 bases, with 7 bases remaining between them. DNA of the CDR3: TGTGCCAGCAGCGTGGATCCTAACTATGGCTACACCTTC. Translated: CASSVDPNYGYTF.

This clonotype turned up a few times. This chain connects TRBV10-3 to TRBJ1-2, with 8 bases identical to TRBD1. V was pared by 2 bases and J by 6 bases, with 2 bases of the junction left unmatched. Germline V gene lookup returns CDR1 ENHRY and CDR2 SYGVKD. CDR3 length equals 13 residues. In DNA form, the CDR3 reads TGTGCCATCAGTGAGATGACAGGGGATGGCTACACCTTC. This gives the protein CAISEMTGDGYTF.